Each of the 25 T cell receptor beta chains below was sequenced from the same sample in a study of blood T cell repertoires in COVID-19. Clones were read by immunoSEQ multiplex PCR, and TCRdb kept only the in-frame ones, dropping some. Among hundreds of thousands of clones, 87% were seen once, and the ten largest hold more than 5%. The sequenced sample consisted of peripheral blood. The receptors come from a woman aged 50 to 60 with COVID-19, enrolled during active disease.

The CDR3 DNA follows: TGTGCCAGCAGCCCCGACAGGGGCCGTGGCTACACCTTC. This gives the protein CASSPDRGRGYTF. The J gene is TRBJ1-2, the V gene TRBV7-8; 8 positions agree with TRBD1. V shed 5 bases and J 7 bases; nucleotides not matched to a gene: 6. The germline gives CDR1 SGHVS, CDR2 FQNEAQ. There are 13 residues in the CDR3.

The genes are TRBV5-4 and TRBJ2-5; TRBD1 agrees at 10 bases. The CDR3 extends over 16 amino acids. Per germline, CDR1 SGHNT and CDR2 YYREEE (reference sequence). Trimming took 2 bases from V and 4 from J; bases not matched to a gene: 8. CDR3 sequence reads: CASSLPGTGVRETQYF. The CDR3, as DNA: TGTGCCAGCAGCTTACCCGGGACAGGGGTGCGAGAGACCCAGTACTTC. The full variable domain, rest sourced from reference TRBV5-4 and TRBJ2-5, is ETGVTQSPTHLIKTRGQQVTLRCSSQSGHNTVSWYQQALGQGPQFIFQYYREEENGRGNFPPRFSGLQFPNYSSELNVNALELDDSALYLCASSLPGTGVRETQYFGPGTRLLVL.

This chain uses TRBV4-1 with TRBJ1-2; D possibly corresponds to TRBD1 (5 bases). The CDR3 length is 14 residues. In germline, CDR1 is MGHRA, CDR2 YSYEKL. The germline V and J ends were trimmed by 4 bases and 2 bases, with 11 bases remaining between them. This CDR3 is CASSPRGGNYGYTF. The DNA for the CDR3 is TGCGCCAGCAGCCCGCGGGGGGGGAACTATGGCTACACCTTC.

The rearrangement joins TRBV3-1 (or the pseudogene TRBV3-2) to TRBJ2-7; D is unresolved. Trimming removed 1 base from V and 0 bases from J, with 10 bases in between. CDR1 LGHDT and CDR2 YNNKEL come from the germline V gene (reference sequence). The CDR3 has 15 amino acids. The CDR3 is CASSQVVDNSYEQYF. Written as DNA, the CDR3 is TGTGCCAGCAGCCAAGTTGTCGACAACTCCTACGAGCAGTACTTC.

V gene TRBV7-8 combines with J gene TRBJ2-1, with D perhaps matching TRBD2 (5 bases). The germline V and J ends were trimmed by 3 bases and 9 bases, with 12 bases remaining between them. The CDR3 covers 13 residues. From germline, CDR1 is SGHVS and CDR2 FQNEAQ. CDR3 sequence (DNA): TGTGCCAGCAGCTTGTCTTATCGGGGTGAGCAGTTCTTC. Protein sequence: CASSLSYRGEQFF. Drawing the rest from reference TRBV7-8 and TRBJ2-1, the complete variable domain is GAGVSQSPRYKVAKRGQDVALRCDPISGHVSLFWYQQALGQGPEFLTYFQNEAQLDKSGLPSDRFFAERPEGSVSTLKIQRTQQEDSAVYLCASSLSYRGEQFFGPGTRLTVL.

The V gene is TRBV13, the J gene TRBJ2-1, with TRBD1 matching over 8 bases. The V and J ends lost 3 bases and 5 bases, in that order; junction bases with no gene match: 18. CDR1 and CDR2 (germline): PRHDT, FYEKMQ (reference sequence). The CDR3 consists of 19 residues. The CDR3 DNA follows: TGTGCCAGCAGCTTGATGACAGGGGTACGGCCCGGAGGAAACAATGAGCAGTTCTTC. Encoded protein: CASSLMTGVRPGGNNEQFF. Drawing the rest from reference TRBV13 and TRBJ2-1, the complete variable domain is AAGVIQSPRHLIKEKRETATLKCYPIPRHDTVYWYQQGPGQDPQFLISFYEKMQSDKGSIPDRFSAQQFSDYHSELNMSSLELGDSALYFCASSLMTGVRPGGNNEQFFGPGTRLTVL.

V usage is TRBV6-6 and J usage is TRBJ1-1, with 8 bases matching TRBD1. The J segment lost 7 bases and the V segment lost 7 bases, leaving 11 bases of the junction unmatched. CDR3 size: 14 residues. The germline CDR1 and CDR2 sequences are MNHNY and SVGAGI (reference sequence). The CDR3 region is CASTKPRGHVEAFF. Written as DNA, the CDR3 is TGTGCCAGCACCAAGCCCAGGGGGCATGTTGAAGCTTTCTTT.

V gene TRBV11-3 combines with J gene TRBJ2-7, with 7 positions matching TRBD1. Germline lookup yields CDR1 SGHNT and CDR2 YENEEA. V shed 0 bases and J 1 base; nucleotides not matched to a gene: 3. The CDR3 sequence is 15 residues long. CDR3 amino acids: CASSLEGDSSYEQYF. In DNA form, the CDR3 reads TGTGCCAGCAGCTTAGAGGGGGACAGTTCCTACGAGCAGTACTTC.

The chain links TRBV4-1 to TRBJ2-3, with 7 bases that match TRBD2. Germline CDR1 is MGHRA and CDR2 is YSYEKL. The CDR3 sequence is 17 residues long. The junction had 12 bases not matched to a gene; V was cut back by 1 base and J by 5 bases. CDR3 amino acids: CASSQVFGGSVRDTQYF. The CDR3 DNA reads as TGCGCCAGCAGCCAAGTATTTGGCGGGAGTGTGAGAGATACGCAGTATTTT.

In its sample, this clone was seen many times. The chain recombines TRBV11-3 with TRBJ2-7; maybe TRBD1 (5 bases). The germline gives CDR1 SGHNT, CDR2 YENEEA. The CDR3 length is 17 residues. V was cut by 2 bases and J by 3 bases, with 20 bases left in between. CDR3 loop: CASSLRSPGETDYEQYF. In nucleotides, the CDR3 is TGTGCCAGCAGCTTACGATCCCCAGGTGAGACAGACTACGAGCAGTACTTC.

CDR3 coding DNA: TGTGCCAGCTCACCACTTATCACAGATACGCAGTATTTT. Translating it yields CASSPLITDTQYF. The chain uses TRBV18 and TRBJ2-3; D gene ambiguous. Germline V gene lookup returns CDR1 KGHSH and CDR2 LQKENI. V lost 1 base and J lost 2, with 4 bases in between. The length of the CDR3 is 13 residues.

The rearrangement links TRBV13 to TRBJ2-3; 7 nucleotides agree with TRBD1. The ends lost 1 base at V and 4 bases at J; junction bases unmatched: 2. Germline-derived CDR1 and CDR2 are PRHDT and FYEKMQ (reference sequence). The CDR3 runs to 14 residues. Written as DNA, the CDR3 is TGTGCCAGCAGCTTAGATCAGGGGGCAGATACGCAGTATTTT. It yields the protein CASSLDQGADTQYF.

Only one count was recorded for this clone. The genes are TRBV12-3 or TRBV12-4 and TRBJ2-7; possibly TRBD1 for D (5 bases). V lost 2 bases and J 5 bases, leaving 10 bases between the germline ends. The CDR3 consists of 13 residues. The CDR3 DNA follows: TGTGCCAGCAGTTTACAGGGTGCCGACGAGCAGTACTTC. Its protein product is CASSLQGADEQYF.

The V and J genes are TRBV5-1 and TRBJ1-2; weak D call: TRBD1 (5 bases). This CDR3 has 13 residues. Germline V gives CDR1 SGHRS, CDR2 YFSETQ. Trimming shortened V by 0 bases and J by 5 bases, and 8 bases separated the two germline ends. CDR3 in DNA: TGCGCCAGCAGCTTGGCCCCAGGGTATGGCTACACCTTC. This gives the protein CASSLAPGYGYTF.

The chain has TRBV21-1 and TRBJ1-4. TRBV21-1 is noted as a pseudogene. The length of the CDR3 is 9 residues. CDR3 in amino acids: CASSGGTCF. CDR3 DNA: TGTGCCAGCAGCGGGGGGACTTGTTTT.

The rearrangement uses TRBV28 and TRBJ2-4; D not certain. Germline-derived CDR1 and CDR2 are MDHEN and SYDVKM. V lost 5 bases to trimming and J lost 0 bases, with 11 bases between them. This CDR3 region has 15 residues. Here the CDR3 reads CASSLPIGAKNIQYF. For the CDR3, the DNA is TGTGCCAGCAGTCTACCCATCGGAGCCAAAAACATTCAGTACTTC.

In its sample, this clone was seen once. The rearrangement uses TRBV5-1 and TRBJ2-1, with a tentative D call TRBD2 (7 bases). The CDR3 has 16 amino acids. The germline gives CDR1 SGHRS, CDR2 YFSETQ. Trimming shortened V by 3 bases and J by 8 bases, and 21 bases separated the two germline ends. CDR3 nucleotides: TGCGCCAGCAGCTGGGAAAAAGGGGGAGGGACGCATGAGCAGTTCTTC. Its protein is CASSWEKGGGTHEQFF.

The gene calls are TRBV18 and TRBJ1-1; D possibly corresponds to TRBD1 (6 bases). In germline, CDR1 is KGHSH, CDR2 LQKENI. V gave up 3 bases and J gave up 2 bases, with 19 bases separating them. The CDR3 extends over 17 amino acids. The CDR3 DNA reads TGTGCCAGCTCACCCCCAGTGGGACATCTGACAAACACTGAAGCTTTCTTT. Its translation is CASSPPVGHLTNTEAFF.

The chain is built from TRBV24-1 and TRBJ2-1; 9 bases agree with TRBD2. Germline V gene lookup returns CDR1 KGHDR and CDR2 SFDVKD. Germline trimming cut 1 base from V and 5 bases from J; bases unmatched to any gene: 5. This CDR3 is built from 16 residues. As DNA, the CDR3 is TGTGCCACCAGTGATTTTCAAACTAGCGGGCACAATGAGCAGTTCTTC. This encodes CATSDFQTSGHNEQFF.

The chain joins TRBV7-6 to TRBJ2-7; TRBD1 matches at 8 bases. The ends lost 2 bases at V and 2 bases at J; junction bases unmatched: 2. The CDR3 extends over 14 amino acids. Looked up from germline, CDR1 is SGHVS and CDR2 is FNYEAQ. The DNA for the CDR3 is TGTGCCAGCAGCTTAAGGACAGGGCCCTACGAGCAGTACTTC. Its protein is CASSLRTGPYEQYF.

The rearrangement links TRBV6-5 to TRBJ1-2; tentatively, D is TRBD1 (6 bases). Per the germline V gene, CDR1 is MNHEY and CDR2 is SVGAGI. CDR3 length: 16 residues. V shed 2 bases and J shed 0 bases, with 13 bases lying between them. CDR3 residues: CASSYDRPLANYGYTF. The CDR3 coding sequence is TGTGCCAGCAGTTACGACAGGCCTTTAGCTAACTATGGCTACACCTTC.

The J gene is TRBJ1-1, the V gene TRBV5-1; tentative D call: TRBD1 (5 bases). Trimming pared 4 bases from V and 5 bases from J, leaving 18 bases between. The V gene's germline CDR1 is SGHRS and CDR2 YFSETQ. The CDR3 spans 15 residues. The CDR3, as DNA: TGCGCCAGCAGCCCACGGTCAGGGTGGAGAACTGAAGCTTTCTTT. Its protein product is CASSPRSGWRTEAFF.

The chain links TRBV28 to TRBJ2-6; 7 bases agree with TRBD1. V shed 8 bases and J 4 bases; nucleotides not matched to a gene: 8. Germline assignment: CDR1 MDHEN and CDR2 SYDVKM. The CDR3 loop spans 15 amino acids. CDR3 DNA sequence: TGTGCCAGCGGCCATGACAGGGAAGGGGCCAACGTCCTGACTTTC. Translation: CASGHDREGANVLTF.

The gene calls are TRBV5-1 and TRBJ1-3, with D unclear. Germline CDR1 is SGHRS and CDR2 is YFSETQ. V was cut by 4 bases and J by 0 bases, with 11 bases left in between. The CDR3 spans 15 residues. The CDR3 here is CASSQVTSSGNTIYF. In nucleotides, the CDR3 is TGCGCCAGCAGCCAAGTCACATCCTCTGGAAACACCATATATTTT.

The J gene is TRBJ2-5, the V gene TRBV19, with D perhaps matching TRBD1 (6 bases). The CDR3 is made up of 17 amino acids. The V gene lost 5 bases and the J gene lost 4 bases, with 23 bases spanning the gap. Germline V gene lookup returns CDR1 LNHDA and CDR2 SQIVND (reference sequence). CDR3 sequence: CASSLRRAGATGETQYF. The CDR3 nucleotides are TGTGCCAGTAGTCTCAGGCGAGCAGGGGCCACGGGAGAGACCCAGTACTTC. Full variable domain (missing parts from reference TRBV19 and TRBJ2-5): DGGITQSPKYLFRKEGQNVTLSCEQNLNHDAMYWYRQDPGQGLRLIYYSQIVNDFQKGDIAEGYSVSREKKESFPLTVTSAQKNPTAFYLCASSLRRAGATGETQYFGPGTRLLVL.